Here is one TCR beta chain with its context. The antigen remains unidentified. The data were taken from a study of beta chain features in type 1 diabetes. CD45RO/CCR7/CD25/CD127/CD95/CD27 staining was used to isolate CD4+ naive, central memory, regulatory and stem cell-like memory cells by sorting. The entirety of the isolated RNA underwent reverse transcription, so expressed TCRB transcripts were sequenced. Samples of naive, central memory and regulatory T cells yielded a mean of around 3.4 million reads. TCRdb keeps only in-frame clones here, not all; method: immunoSEQ multiplex PCR. The sample contains around 360,000 clones, roughly 12% of which appear only once. The CDR3 has 14 amino acids. Germline CDR1 is SGHTA and CDR2 is FQGNSA. V lost 1 base to trimming and J lost 5 bases; unmatched junction nucleotides: 3. Study-wide results and limits: Patients with Type 1 diabetes showed moderately but significantly shorter TCRB CDR3s in all four CD4+ subsets. Naive, central memory and Treg TCRB repertoires seemed to resemble each other more closely in patients than they did in healthy donors.

The chain carries TRBV7-2 and TRBJ2-7; 9 positions match TRBD2. The receptor was isolated from a woman in her late teens or twenties with type 1 diabetes. Sequencing was performed on naive CD4+ T cells from blood. The CDR3: CASSLGSGGHEQYF. The DNA of the CDR3 is TGTGCCAGCAGCTTAGGTAGCGGGGGACACGAGCAGTACTTC. Drawing the rest from reference TRBV7-2 and TRBJ2-7, the complete variable domain is GAGVSQSPSNKVTEKGKDVELRCDPISGHTALYWYRQSLGQGLEFLIYFQGNSAPDKSGLPSDRFSAERTGGSVSTLTIQRTQQEDSAVYLCASSLGSGGHEQYFGPGTRLTVT.